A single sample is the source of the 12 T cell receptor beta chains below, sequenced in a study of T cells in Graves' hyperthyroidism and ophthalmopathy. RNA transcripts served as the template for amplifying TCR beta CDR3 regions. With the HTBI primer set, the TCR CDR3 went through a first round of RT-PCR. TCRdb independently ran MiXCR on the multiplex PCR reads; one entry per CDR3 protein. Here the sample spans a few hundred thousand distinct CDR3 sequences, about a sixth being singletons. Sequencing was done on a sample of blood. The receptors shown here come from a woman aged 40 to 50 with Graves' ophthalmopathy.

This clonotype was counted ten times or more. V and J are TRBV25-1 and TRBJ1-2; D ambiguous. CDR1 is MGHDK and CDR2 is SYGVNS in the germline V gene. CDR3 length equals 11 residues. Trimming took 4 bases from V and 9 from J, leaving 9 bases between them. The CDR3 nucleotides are TGTGCCAGCAGTGTTTGGGAAAGCTACACCTTC. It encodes CASSVWESYTF.

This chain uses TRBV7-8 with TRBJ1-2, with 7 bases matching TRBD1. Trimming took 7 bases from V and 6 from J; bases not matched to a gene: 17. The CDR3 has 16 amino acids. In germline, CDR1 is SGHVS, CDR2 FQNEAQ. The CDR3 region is CASTQRPNRGEDGYTF. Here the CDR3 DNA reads TGTGCCAGCACCCAACGACCGAACAGGGGAGAAGATGGCTACACCTTC.

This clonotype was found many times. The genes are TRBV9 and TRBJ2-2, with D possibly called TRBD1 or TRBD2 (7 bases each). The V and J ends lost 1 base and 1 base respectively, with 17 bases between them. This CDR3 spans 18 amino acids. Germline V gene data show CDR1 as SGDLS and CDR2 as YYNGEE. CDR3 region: CASSVRKGASGNTGELFF. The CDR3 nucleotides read TGTGCCAGCAGCGTACGTAAGGGGGCTAGCGGGAACACCGGGGAGCTGTTTTTT.

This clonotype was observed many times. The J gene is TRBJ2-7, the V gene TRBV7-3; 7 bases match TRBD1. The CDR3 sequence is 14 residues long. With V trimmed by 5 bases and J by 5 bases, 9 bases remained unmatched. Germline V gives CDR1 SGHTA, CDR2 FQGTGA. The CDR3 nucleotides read TGTGCCAGCAGCCGCTACGACAGGGTGGACGAGCAGTACTTC. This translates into CASSRYDRVDEQYF.

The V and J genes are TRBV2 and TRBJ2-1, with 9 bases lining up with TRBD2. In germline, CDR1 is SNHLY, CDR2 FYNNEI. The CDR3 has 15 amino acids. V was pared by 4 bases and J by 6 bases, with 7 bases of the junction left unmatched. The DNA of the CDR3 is TGTGCCAGCAGTGTTGGTAGCGGGAGTCTCAATGAGCAGTTCTTC. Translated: CASSVGSGSLNEQFF. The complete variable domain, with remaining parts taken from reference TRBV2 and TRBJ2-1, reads EPEVTQTPSHQVTQMGQEVILRCVPISNHLYFYWYRQILGQKVEFLVSFYNNEISEKSEIFDDQFSVERPDGSNFTLKIRSTKLEDSAMYFCASSVGSGSLNEQFFGPGTRLTVL.

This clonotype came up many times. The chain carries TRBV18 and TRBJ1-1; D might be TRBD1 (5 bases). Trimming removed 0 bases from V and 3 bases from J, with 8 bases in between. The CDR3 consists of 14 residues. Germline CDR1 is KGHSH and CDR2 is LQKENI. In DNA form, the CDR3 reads TGTGCCAGCTCACCACCACAGGTTTACACTGAAGCTTTCTTT. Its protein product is CASSPPQVYTEAFF.

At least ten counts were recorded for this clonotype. This CDR3 reads CASSDQTRILNTEAFF. CDR3 coding DNA: TGTGCCAGCAGCGACCAAACCCGGATCTTGAACACTGAAGCTTTCTTT. This chain uses TRBV6-1 with TRBJ1-1, with D unclear. This CDR3 comprises 16 residues. Germline V gene sequence: CDR1 MNHNS, CDR2 SASEGT. V shed 6 bases and J shed 0 bases, with 17 bases lying between them.

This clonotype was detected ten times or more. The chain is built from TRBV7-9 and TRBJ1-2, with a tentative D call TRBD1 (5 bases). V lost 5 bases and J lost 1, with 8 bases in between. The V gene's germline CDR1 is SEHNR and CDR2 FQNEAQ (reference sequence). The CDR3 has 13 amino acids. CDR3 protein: CASSLGHNYGYTF. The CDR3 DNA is TGTGCCAGCAGCCTCGGACATAACTATGGCTACACCTTC.

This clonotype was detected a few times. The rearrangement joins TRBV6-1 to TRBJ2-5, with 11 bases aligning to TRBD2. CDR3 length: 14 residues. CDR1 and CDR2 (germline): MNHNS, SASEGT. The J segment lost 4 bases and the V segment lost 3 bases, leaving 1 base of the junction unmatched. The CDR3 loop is CASSDLAGGETQYF. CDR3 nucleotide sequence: TGTGCCAGCAGTGATCTAGCGGGAGGAGAGACCCAGTACTTC.

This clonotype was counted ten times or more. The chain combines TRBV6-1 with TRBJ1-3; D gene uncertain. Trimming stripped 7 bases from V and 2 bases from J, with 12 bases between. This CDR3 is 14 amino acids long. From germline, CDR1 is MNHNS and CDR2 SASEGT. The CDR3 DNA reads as TGTGCCAGCACCTACCGGGGAGCTGGAAACACCATATATTTT. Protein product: CASTYRGAGNTIYF.

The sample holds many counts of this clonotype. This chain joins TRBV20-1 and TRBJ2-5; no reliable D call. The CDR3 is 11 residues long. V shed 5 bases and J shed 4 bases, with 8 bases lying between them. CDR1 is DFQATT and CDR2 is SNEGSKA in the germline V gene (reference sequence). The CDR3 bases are TGCAGTGCTCTTTGGCTAGAGACCCAGTACTTC. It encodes CSALWLETQYF.

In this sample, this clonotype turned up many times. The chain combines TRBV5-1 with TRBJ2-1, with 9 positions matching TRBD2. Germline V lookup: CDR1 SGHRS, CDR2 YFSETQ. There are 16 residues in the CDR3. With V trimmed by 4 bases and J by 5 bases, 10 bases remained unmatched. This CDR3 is CASSRGVLAGDNEQFF. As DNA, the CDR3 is TGCGCCAGCAGCAGGGGTGTGTTAGCGGGGGACAATGAGCAGTTCTTC.